This TCR beta chain was obtained from a study of blood T cell repertoires in COVID-19. The protocol was immunoSEQ multiplex PCR, while the TCRdb copy is restricted to in-frame clones and leaves out a portion. This sample has some 450,000 clones, with around 88% found just once. The CDR3 is 12 residues long. From germline, CDR1 is SEHNR and CDR2 FQNEAQ (reference sequence). The V end was cut by 2 bases, the J end by 8 bases, with 9 bases between. The clonotype originates from a woman aged 45-59 years with COVID-19, enrolled during active disease. Material: peripheral blood. The V gene is TRBV7-9, the J gene TRBJ1-1, with D unclear. CDR3 sequence: CASSLQVEEAFF. The CDR3 DNA sequence: TGTGCCAGCAGCTTACAGGTCGAGGAAGCTTTCTTT.